This TCR beta chain appears in the sequencing data of a study of vaccination and CD4 T cells after COVID-19. Study at large: Four females and six males made up the convalescents, with two Hispanic. Study-wide findings and caveats: Median SARS-CoV-2-reactive clonotype numbers went up from about 20 to 38, but not significantly.

Comment on this clonotype: No antigen is known for it.

From germline, CDR1 is DFQATT and CDR2 SNEGSKA (reference sequence). Trimming shortened V by 6 bases and J by 1 base, and 22 bases separated the two germline ends. CDR3 size: 16 residues. Treatment of the sample: roughly 10-day PBMC culture with coronavirus spike peptide pools or control peptides (ViraFEST assay). At the Johns Hopkins FTIC core, DNA taken from cultured CD4+ T cells was sequenced by way of the Oncomine TCR Beta short-read assay. Extraction of genomic DNA was performed on cultured CD4+ T cells. TCRdb independently ran MiXCR on the PCR reads; one entry per CDR3 protein. Among under 11,000 distinct CDR3 sequences, less than 35% were seen once, and the ten largest hold less than 25%.

Input material: cultured CD4+ T cells from blood. The chain joins TRBV20-1 to TRBJ2-7, with D maybe TRBD1 (5 bases). This receptor was taken from a human donor with COVID-19. Written as DNA, the CDR3 is TGCAGTGCACCACACAGGTCCAGTGGACAATCCTACGAGCAGTACTTC. Residues: CSAPHRSSGQSYEQYF.